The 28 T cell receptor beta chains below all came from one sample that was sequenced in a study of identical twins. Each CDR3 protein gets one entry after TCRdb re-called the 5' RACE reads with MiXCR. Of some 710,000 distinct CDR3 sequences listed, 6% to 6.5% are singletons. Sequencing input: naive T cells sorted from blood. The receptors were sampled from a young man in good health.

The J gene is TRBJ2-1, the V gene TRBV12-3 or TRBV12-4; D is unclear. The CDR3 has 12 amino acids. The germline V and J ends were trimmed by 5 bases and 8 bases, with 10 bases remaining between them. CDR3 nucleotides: TGTGCCAGCAGTCGCACAAAGGATGAGCAGTTCTTC. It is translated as CASSRTKDEQFF.

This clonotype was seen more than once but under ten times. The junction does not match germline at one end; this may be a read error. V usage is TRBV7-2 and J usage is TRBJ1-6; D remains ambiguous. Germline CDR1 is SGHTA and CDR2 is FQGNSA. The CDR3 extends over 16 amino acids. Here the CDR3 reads CASSSGGQADKSPLHF. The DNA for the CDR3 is TGTGCCAGCAGCTCAGGCGGCCAGGCCGATAAGTCACCCCTCCACTTT.

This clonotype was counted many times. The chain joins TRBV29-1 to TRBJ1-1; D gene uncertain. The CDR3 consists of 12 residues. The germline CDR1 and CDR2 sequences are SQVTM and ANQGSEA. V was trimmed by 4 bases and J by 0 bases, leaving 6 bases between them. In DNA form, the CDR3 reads TGCAGCGTTGCCAGATTGAACACTGAAGCTTTCTTT. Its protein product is CSVARLNTEAFF.

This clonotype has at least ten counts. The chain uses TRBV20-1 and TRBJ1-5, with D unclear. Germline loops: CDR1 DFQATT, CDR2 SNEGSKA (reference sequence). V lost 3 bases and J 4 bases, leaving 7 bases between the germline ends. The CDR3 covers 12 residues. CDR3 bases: TGCAGTGCTAGGAACCGGAATCAGCCCCAGCATTTT. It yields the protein CSARNRNQPQHF.

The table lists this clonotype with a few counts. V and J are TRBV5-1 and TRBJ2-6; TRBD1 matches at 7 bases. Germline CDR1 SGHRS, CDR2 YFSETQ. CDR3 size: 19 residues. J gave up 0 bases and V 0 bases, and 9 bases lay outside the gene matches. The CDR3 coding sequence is TGCGCCAGCAGCTTGGTTCCAGGACAGGATGACTCTGGGGCCAACGTCCTGACTTTC. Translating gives CASSLVPGQDDSGANVLTF.

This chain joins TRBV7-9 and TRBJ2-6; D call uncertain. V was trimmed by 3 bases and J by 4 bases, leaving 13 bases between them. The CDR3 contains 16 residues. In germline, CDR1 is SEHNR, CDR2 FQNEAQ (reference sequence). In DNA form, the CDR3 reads TGTGCCAGCAGCTTCCTCCTGACAACCGGGGCCAACGTCCTGACTTTC. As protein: CASSFLLTTGANVLTF.

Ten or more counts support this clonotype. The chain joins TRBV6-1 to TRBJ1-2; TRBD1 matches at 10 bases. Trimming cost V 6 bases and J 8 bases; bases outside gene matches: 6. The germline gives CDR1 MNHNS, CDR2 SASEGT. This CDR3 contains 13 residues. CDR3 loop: CASRMTGGSGYTF. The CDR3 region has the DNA TGTGCCAGCAGAATGACAGGGGGCAGCGGCTACACCTTC.

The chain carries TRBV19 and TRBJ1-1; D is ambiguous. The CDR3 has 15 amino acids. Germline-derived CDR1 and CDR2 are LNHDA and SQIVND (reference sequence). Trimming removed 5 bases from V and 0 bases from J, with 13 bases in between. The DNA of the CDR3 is TGTGCCAGTAGTTCCACCTCCACAGTGAACACTGAAGCTTTCTTT. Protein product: CASSSTSTVNTEAFF.

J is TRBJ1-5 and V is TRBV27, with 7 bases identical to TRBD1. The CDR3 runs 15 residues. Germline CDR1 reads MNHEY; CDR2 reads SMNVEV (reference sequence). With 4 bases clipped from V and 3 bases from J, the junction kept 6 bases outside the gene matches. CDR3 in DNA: TGTGCCAGCAGTTCCTGGACAGGCCCCAATCAGCCCCAGCATTTT. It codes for CASSSWTGPNQPQHF.

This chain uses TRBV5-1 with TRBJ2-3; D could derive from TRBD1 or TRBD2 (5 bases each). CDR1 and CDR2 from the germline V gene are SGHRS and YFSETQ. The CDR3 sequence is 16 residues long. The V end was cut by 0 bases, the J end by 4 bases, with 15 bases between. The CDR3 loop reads CASSLGPTRGADTQYF. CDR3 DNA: TGCGCCAGCAGCTTGGGTCCTACGAGGGGCGCAGATACGCAGTATTTT.

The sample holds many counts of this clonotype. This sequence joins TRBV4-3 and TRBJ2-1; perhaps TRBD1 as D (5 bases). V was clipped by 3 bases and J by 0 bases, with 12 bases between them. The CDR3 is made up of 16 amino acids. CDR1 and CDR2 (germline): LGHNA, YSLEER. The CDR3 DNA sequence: TGCGCCAGCAGCCAGGACACTCTTAGCTCCTACAATGAGCAGTTCTTC. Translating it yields CASSQDTLSSYNEQFF.

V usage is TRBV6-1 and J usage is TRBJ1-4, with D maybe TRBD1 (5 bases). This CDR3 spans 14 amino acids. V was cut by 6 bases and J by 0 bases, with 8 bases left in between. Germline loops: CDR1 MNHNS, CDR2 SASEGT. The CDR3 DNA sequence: TGTGCCAGCAGCTGGACAACAACTAATGAAAAACTGTTTTTT. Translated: CASSWTTTNEKLFF.

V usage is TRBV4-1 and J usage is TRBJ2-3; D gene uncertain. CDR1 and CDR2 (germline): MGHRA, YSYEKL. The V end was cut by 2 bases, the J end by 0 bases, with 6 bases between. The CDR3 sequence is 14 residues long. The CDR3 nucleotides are TGCGCCAGCAGCCAAAAATATAGCACAGATACGCAGTATTTT. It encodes CASSQKYSTDTQYF.

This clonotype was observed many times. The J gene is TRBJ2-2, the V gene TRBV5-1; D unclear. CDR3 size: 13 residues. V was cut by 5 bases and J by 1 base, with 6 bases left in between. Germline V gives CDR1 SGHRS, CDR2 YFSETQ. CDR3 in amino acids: CASRPGNTGELFF. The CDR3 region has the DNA TGCGCCAGCAGGCCGGGGAACACCGGGGAGCTGTTTTTT.

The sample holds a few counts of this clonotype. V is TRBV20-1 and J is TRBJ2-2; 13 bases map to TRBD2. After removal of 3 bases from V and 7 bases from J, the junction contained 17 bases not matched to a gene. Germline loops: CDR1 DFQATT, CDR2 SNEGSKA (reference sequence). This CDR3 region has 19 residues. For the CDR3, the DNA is TGCAGTGCTAGGTCGACTAGCGGGAGGACCTCGGTGAGAGGCGGGGAGCTGTTTTTT. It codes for CSARSTSGRTSVRGGELFF.

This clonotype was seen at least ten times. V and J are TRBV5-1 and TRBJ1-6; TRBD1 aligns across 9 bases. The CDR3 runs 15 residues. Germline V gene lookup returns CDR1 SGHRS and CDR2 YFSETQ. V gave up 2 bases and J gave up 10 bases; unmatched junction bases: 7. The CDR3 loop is CASSFRTGERSPLHF. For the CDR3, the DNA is TGCGCCAGCAGCTTTCGGACAGGGGAAAGGTCACCCCTCCACTTT.

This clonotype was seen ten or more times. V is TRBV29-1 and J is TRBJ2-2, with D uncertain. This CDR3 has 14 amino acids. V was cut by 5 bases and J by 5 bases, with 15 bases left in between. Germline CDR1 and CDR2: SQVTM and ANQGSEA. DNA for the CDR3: TGCAGCGTTCGAGTGGGGTTAGGAACCGGGGAGCTGTTTTTT. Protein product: CSVRVGLGTGELFF.

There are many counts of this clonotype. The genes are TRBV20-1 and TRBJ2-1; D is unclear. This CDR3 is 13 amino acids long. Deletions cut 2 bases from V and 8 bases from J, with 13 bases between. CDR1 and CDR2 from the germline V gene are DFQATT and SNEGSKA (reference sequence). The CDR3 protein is CSARQVLRDEQFF. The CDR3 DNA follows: TGCAGTGCTAGACAGGTCCTCCGCGATGAGCAGTTCTTC.

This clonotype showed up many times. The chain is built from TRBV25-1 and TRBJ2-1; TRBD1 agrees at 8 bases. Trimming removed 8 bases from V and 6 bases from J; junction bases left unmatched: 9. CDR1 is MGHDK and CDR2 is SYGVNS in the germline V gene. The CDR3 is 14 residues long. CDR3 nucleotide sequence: TGTGCCAGCGGGGGCCAGGGGGCGGTCAATGAGCAGTTCTTC. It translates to CASGGQGAVNEQFF.

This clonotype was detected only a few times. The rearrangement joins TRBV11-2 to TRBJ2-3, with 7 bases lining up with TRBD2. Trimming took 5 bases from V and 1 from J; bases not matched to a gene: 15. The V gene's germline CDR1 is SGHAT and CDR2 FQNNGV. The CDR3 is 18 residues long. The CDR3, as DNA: TGTGCCAGCAGCCTAACTAGCGTGTCCCTAACGCGCACAGATACGCAGTATTTT. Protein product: CASSLTSVSLTRTDTQYF.

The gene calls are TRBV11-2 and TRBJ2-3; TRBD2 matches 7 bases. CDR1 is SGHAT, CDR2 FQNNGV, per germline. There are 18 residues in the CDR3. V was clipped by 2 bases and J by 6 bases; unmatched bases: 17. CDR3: CASSLLPTLAAISDTQYF. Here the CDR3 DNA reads TGTGCCAGCAGCTTACTCCCTACTCTAGCGGCTATAAGCGATACGCAGTATTTT.

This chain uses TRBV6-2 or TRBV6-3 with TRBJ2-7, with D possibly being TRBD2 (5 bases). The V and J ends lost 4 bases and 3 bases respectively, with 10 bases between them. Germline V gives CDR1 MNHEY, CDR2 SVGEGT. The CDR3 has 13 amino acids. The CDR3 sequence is CASSSGISYEQYF. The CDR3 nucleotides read TGTGCCAGCAGTTCGGGGATCAGCTACGAGCAGTACTTC.

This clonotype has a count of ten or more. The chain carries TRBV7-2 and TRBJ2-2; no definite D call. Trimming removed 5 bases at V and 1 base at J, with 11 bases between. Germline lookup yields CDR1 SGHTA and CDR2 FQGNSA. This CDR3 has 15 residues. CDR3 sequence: CASSVGQRNTGELFF. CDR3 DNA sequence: TGTGCCAGCAGCGTAGGCCAGCGGAACACCGGGGAGCTGTTTTTT.

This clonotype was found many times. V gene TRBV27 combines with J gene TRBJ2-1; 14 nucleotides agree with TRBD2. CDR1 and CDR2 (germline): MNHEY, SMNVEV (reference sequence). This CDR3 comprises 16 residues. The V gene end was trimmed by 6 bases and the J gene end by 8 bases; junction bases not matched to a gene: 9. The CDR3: CASSLTGTSGSDEQFF. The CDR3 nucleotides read TGTGCCAGCAGCCTCACCGGGACTAGCGGGAGTGATGAGCAGTTCTTC.

In DNA form, the CDR3 reads TGTGCCAGCAACGGGGAGCGGAGAACTAGCACAGATACGCAGTATTTT. It codes for CASNGERRTSTDTQYF. V gene TRBV7-9 combines with J gene TRBJ2-3; maybe TRBD2 (5 bases). Per the germline V gene, CDR1 is SEHNR and CDR2 is FQNEAQ (reference sequence). V was trimmed by 7 bases and J by 0 bases, leaving 17 bases between them. This CDR3 comprises 16 residues.

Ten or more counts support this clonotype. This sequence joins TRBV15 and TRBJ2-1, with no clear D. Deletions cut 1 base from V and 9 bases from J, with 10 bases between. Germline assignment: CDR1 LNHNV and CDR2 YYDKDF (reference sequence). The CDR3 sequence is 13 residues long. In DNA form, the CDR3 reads TGTGCCACCAGCAGAGTTAACAGAGGTGAGCAGTTCTTC. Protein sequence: CATSRVNRGEQFF.

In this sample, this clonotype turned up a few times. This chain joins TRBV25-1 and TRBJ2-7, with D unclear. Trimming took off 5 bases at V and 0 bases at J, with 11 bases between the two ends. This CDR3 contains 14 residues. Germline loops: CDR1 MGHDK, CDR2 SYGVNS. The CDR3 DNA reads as TGTGCCAGCAGTCCCACACTGAGCTCCTACGAGCAGTACTTC. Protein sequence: CASSPTLSSYEQYF.

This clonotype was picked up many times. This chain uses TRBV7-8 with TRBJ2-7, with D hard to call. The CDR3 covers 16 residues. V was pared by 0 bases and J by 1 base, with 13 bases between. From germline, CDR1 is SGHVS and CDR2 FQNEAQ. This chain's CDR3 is CASSLAVSGSSYEQYF. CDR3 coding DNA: TGTGCCAGCAGCTTAGCGGTGTCAGGTTCATCCTACGAGCAGTACTTC.